These T cell receptor beta chains were read from a single sample in a study of CD4 T cells in relation to SARS-CoV-2 and coronaviruses. TCRdb's table, derived via immunoSEQ multiplex PCR, lists solely in-frame clones and lacks some. The sample holds around 26,000 clones, roughly 69% seen once. No antigen has been identified for these receptors. Material for sequencing was CD4+ T cells from PBMCs, cultured in vitro. The receptors were gathered from a human donor in good health. The CDR3 runs from the conserved cysteine through the conserved F or W. D genes are given only for firm matches. Expanded clones are given a class, and other clones once, few, many or no size at all.

TRBD2,TRBV3-1/TRBV3-2,TRBJ2-7,.,CASSQLSGASYEQYF,TGTGCCAGCAGCCAACTCAGCGGGGCCTCCTACGAGCAGTACTTC
.,TRBV5-4,TRBJ2-3,once,CASSLGPTHTDTQYF,TGTGCCAGCAGCTTAGGACCGACACACACAGATACGCAGTATTTT
.,TRBV7-2,TRBJ2-1,.,CASSPWGSNEQFF,TGTGCCAGCAGCCCCTGGGGGAGCAATGAGCAGTTCTTC
TRBD2,TRBV6-6,TRBJ2-5,.,CASSLGLAGGYQETQYF,TGTGCCAGCAGTCTAGGACTAGCGGGAGGGTACCAAGAGACCCAGTACTTC
TRBD2,TRBV2,TRBJ2-6,.,CASGLADYSGANVLTF,TGTGCCAGCGGACTAGCGGATTATTCTGGGGCCAACGTCCTGACTTTC
.,TRBV4-3,TRBJ2-5,.,CASSQGTGKGLEAQYF,TGCGCCAGCAGCCAAGGGACCGGCAAGGGCTTAGAGGCCCAGTACTTC
.,TRBV18,TRBJ1-3,.,CASSPGAGNTIYF,TGTGCCAGCTCACCAGGGGCTGGAAACACCATATATTTT
.,TRBV6-5,TRBJ2-3,.,CASSKIGGGTDTQYF,TGTGCCAGCAGTAAAATCGGGGGAGGAACAGATACGCAGTATTTT
.,TRBV6-2/TRBV6-3,TRBJ2-3,few,CASGPRRSPGTDTQYF,TGTGCCAGCGGCCCAAGGCGGTCCCCGGGCACAGATACGCAGTATTTT
.,TRBV6-5,TRBJ2-5,.,CASSYYSAGLPETQYF,TGTGCCAGCAGTTACTATTCGGCAGGGCTCCCAGAGACCCAGTACTTC
.,TRBV3-1/TRBV3-2,TRBJ2-1,.,CASSHPPGSRVVGEQFF,TGTGCCAGCAGCCATCCACCGGGGAGTCGCGTGGTAGGTGAGCAGTTCTTC
.,TRBV3-1/TRBV3-2,TRBJ1-3,.,CASSHGGAPKSGNTIYF,TGTGCCAGCAGCCATGGTGGCGCCCCGAAGTCTGGAAACACCATATATTTT
.,TRBV5-4,TRBJ2-5,once,CASSQPRVSETQYF,TGTGCCAGCAGCCAACCCAGGGTGTCAGAGACCCAGTACTTC
.,TRBV7-9,TRBJ2-7,once,CASSSFLLGSSYEQYF,TGTGCCAGCAGCTCCTTTCTACTCGGGAGCTCCTACGAGCAGTACTTC
.,TRBV19,TRBJ1-1,.,CASSIALQGNTEAFF,TGTGCCAGTAGTATAGCCTTACAGGGGAACACTGAAGCTTTCTTT
.,TRBV6-1,TRBJ1-2,.,CASSEGPTANYGYTF,TGTGCCAGCAGTGAAGGACCGACAGCAAACTATGGCTACACCTTC
.,TRBV4-3,TRBJ1-1,.,CASSQVVSTEAFF,TGCGCCAGCAGCCAAGTGGTGAGCACTGAAGCTTTCTTT
.,TRBV3-1/TRBV3-2,TRBJ2-7,once,CASSHPHWGASSYEQYF,TGTGCCAGCAGCCACCCCCATTGGGGGGCCTCCTCCTACGAGCAGTACTTC
TRBD1,TRBV5-1,TRBJ1-1,.,CASSLRGSGTGGEGTEAFF,TGCGCCAGCAGCTTAAGAGGTAGTGGGACAGGGGGTGAAGGAACTGAAGCTTTCTTT
.,TRBV7-2,TRBJ2-3,.,CASSLGRLDTQYF,TGTGCCAGCAGCTTAGGACGGCTGGATACGCAGTATTTT
TRBD1,TRBV18,TRBJ2-6,.,CASSSRDRAPSGANVLTF,TGTGCCAGCTCAAGCCGGGACAGGGCTCCCTCTGGGGCCAACGTCCTGACTTTC
TRBD2,TRBV5-4,TRBJ2-3,.,CASSRGGPGGDTQYF,TGTGCCAGCAGCCGCGGGGGACCCGGAGGAGATACGCAGTATTTT
.,TRBV5-1,TRBJ2-7,.,CASSPPKGGWDEQYF,TGCGCCAGCAGCCCCCCGAAGGGGGGTTGGGACGAGCAGTACTTC
.,TRBV4-3,TRBJ1-6,.,CASSQDRAVNNSPLHF,TGCGCCAGCAGCCAAGATAGGGCAGTTAATAATTCACCCCTCCACTTT
TRBD1,TRBV6-5,TRBJ2-1,.,CASTTDRGQFF,TGTGCCAGCACCACAGACAGGGGGCAGTTCTTC
TRBD2,TRBV3-1/TRBV3-2,TRBJ2-7,.,CASSQTSGSYEQYF,TGTGCCAGCAGCCAGACTAGCGGGTCCTACGAGCAGTACTTC
.,TRBV2,TRBJ2-1,.,CASRDDIFYNEQFF,TGTGCCAGCAGAGATGACATATTCTACAATGAGCAGTTCTTC
.,TRBV12-3/TRBV12-4,TRBJ2-5,.,CASSLGARETQYF,TGTGCCAGCAGCCTTGGTGCGAGGGAGACCCAGTACTTC
.,TRBV3-1/TRBV3-2,TRBJ1-2,.,CASSQRRAGNGYTF,TGTGCCAGCAGCCAAAGAAGGGCAGGTAATGGCTACACCTTC
TRBD2,TRBV3-1/TRBV3-2,TRBJ2-1,.,CASSQEGLAGGRNEQFF,TGTGCCAGCAGCCAAGAGGGACTAGCGGGGGGGCGTAATGAGCAGTTCTTC
TRBD1,TRBV19,TRBJ1-5,.,CASTPLVGGSGPQHF,TGTGCCAGTACCCCGTTAGTAGGGGGCTCAGGGCCCCAGCATTTT
.,TRBV9,TRBJ1-2,.,CASSVDRNGYTF,TGTGCCAGCAGCGTAGACCGAAATGGCTACACCTTC
TRBD1,TRBV6-6,TRBJ1-2,.,CASSMDRGDYGYTF,TGTGCCAGCAGTATGGACAGGGGGGACTATGGCTACACCTTC
TRBD2,TRBV6-2/TRBV6-3,TRBJ2-7,few,CASSDISGDYEQYF,TGTGCCAGCAGTGACATTAGCGGGGACTACGAGCAGTACTTC
.,TRBV5-1,TRBJ1-5,.,CASSLLGNNQPQHF,TGCGCCAGCAGCTTGCTAGGGAACAATCAGCCCCAGCATTTT
.,TRBV29-1,TRBJ2-6,.,CSVETARFNVLTF,TGCAGCGTTGAGACCGCTCGGTTCAACGTCCTGACTTTC
.,TRBV5-6,TRBJ1-1,.,CASSPRATGNTEAFF,TGTGCCAGCAGTCCAAGGGCGACAGGGAACACTGAAGCTTTCTTT
.,TRBV19,TRBJ1-3,.,CASTPQGSGNTIYF,TGTGCCAGTACCCCACAGGGCAGTGGAAACACCATATATTTT
.,TRBV11-3,TRBJ2-5,.,CASSPNRDQETQYF,TGTGCCAGCAGCCCAAACAGGGACCAAGAGACCCAGTACTTC
.,TRBV19,TRBJ2-3,.,CASSSVQGADTQYF,TGTGCCAGTAGTAGCGTCCAGGGCGCAGATACGCAGTATTTT
TRBD2,TRBV7-3,TRBJ2-1,.,CASSLHPASGGAGDEQFF,TGTGCCAGCAGCCTACACCCGGCTAGCGGGGGCGCGGGGGATGAGCAGTTCTTC